One TCR beta chain is described in this entry. Its specificity is unknown. This sample's TCRbeta library carried unique molecular identifier barcodes. MiXCR, applied by TCRdb to the PCR reads, yields one record per CDR3 protein. The sample records about 980,000 distinct CDR3 sequences, 25% to 35% being singletons. V lost 0 bases to trimming and J lost 2 bases, with 10 bases between them. The germline V gene encodes CDR1 LGHNA and CDR2 YSLEER. The CDR3 sequence is 16 residues long. These data are taken from a study of T-cell reconstitution after alpha-beta-depleted transplantation in children. Study-wide findings and caveats: Most T-cell counts and diversity one year after the transplant came from T cells that were newly produced.

V usage is TRBV4-3 and J usage is TRBJ2-2, with D perhaps TRBD1 or TRBD2 (5 bases each). The starting material was PBMCs, mostly from graft donor cells, obtained 360 days after TCRalphabeta/CD19-depleted stem cell transplant. This receptor was obtained from a boy younger than two who had a stem cell transplant for SCID, so the T cells may come from the graft donor. CDR3 loop: CASSQEGRVNTGELFF. In DNA form, the CDR3 reads TGCGCCAGCAGCCAAGAGGGACGGGTAAACACCGGGGAGCTGTTTTTT.